This TCR beta chain is from a study of response to subunit inactivated influenza vaccine. This clonotype was seen more than once but under ten times. Its specificity is not known. Germline V gene data show CDR1 as MNHEY and CDR2 as SMNVEV (reference sequence). The V and J ends lost 6 bases and 7 bases respectively, with 12 bases between them. The CDR3 is 13 amino acids. Study results and caveats: It was the authors' suggestion that each seasonal influenza vaccination recruits few new T cells.

TCRdb called the RT-PCR reads again in MiXCR, with one record for every CDR3 protein. Of roughly 460,000 distinct CDR3 sequences detected, roughly 9.8% appear once; the ten largest clones hold approximately 12%. The material was PBMCs from blood, obtained 40 to 50 days after vaccination. The receptor comes from a man aged 50 to 60 who received an inactivated influenza vaccine. V usage is TRBV27 and J usage is TRBJ2-2; D tentatively reads TRBD1 or TRBD2 (5 bases each). The CDR3 reads CASSLGDGGELFF. The CDR3 bases are TGTGCCAGCAGCCTAGGGGACGGCGGGGAGCTGTTTTTT.